Below, 10 T cell receptor beta chains from the same sample are listed, as sequenced in a study of immune characterization of retroperitoneal liposarcoma. TCRdb reprocessed the PCR reads via MiXCR and lists one record per CDR3 protein. The data hold around 19,000 distinct CDR3 sequences, with around two fifths observed a single time. The source material was blood. All receptors derive from a male donor with retroperitoneal liposarcoma.

This clonotype was seen just once. The chain has TRBV12-3 or TRBV12-4 and TRBJ2-1, with 11 bases identical to TRBD2. The CDR3 has 16 residues. V was clipped by 5 bases and J by 5 bases; unmatched bases: 8. The CDR3 spells CASSPRASGGHNEQFF. Written as DNA, the CDR3 is TGTGCCAGCAGTCCCAGGGCTAGCGGGGGGCACAATGAGCAGTTCTTC.

The V call is TRBV6-8, the J call TRBJ1-6; D remains ambiguous. Per germline, CDR1 MNHGY and CDR2 SAAAGT. The CDR3 consists of 16 residues. Deletions cut 5 bases from V and 9 bases from J, with 20 bases between. The CDR3 sequence: CASSLTGPDNGSPLHF. CDR3 nucleotide sequence: TGTGCCAGCAGTCTAACCGGGCCAGACAACGGTTCACCCCTCCACTTT.

This clonotype was picked up one time. This chain uses TRBV6-6 with TRBJ2-1, with unresolved D. Trimming took 6 bases from V and 0 from J, leaving 6 bases between them. The CDR3 contains 13 residues. Germline-derived CDR1 and CDR2 are MNHNY and SVGAGI (reference sequence). The CDR3 spells CASSLSSYNEQFF. The CDR3 coding sequence is TGTGCCAGCAGCTTGAGCTCCTACAATGAGCAGTTCTTC.

This clonotype was seen a handful of times. The chain has TRBV10-3 and TRBJ2-4; 11 bases match TRBD1. The CDR3 spans 16 residues. V lost 2 bases to trimming and J lost 6 bases; unmatched junction nucleotides: 6. Per the germline V gene, CDR1 is ENHRY and CDR2 is SYGVKD. In nucleotides, the CDR3 is TGTGCCATCAGTGAGAGGACAGGGGGCTCGGGAAACATTCAGTACTTC. As protein: CAISERTGGSGNIQYF.

Only a few counts were recorded for this clonotype. V and J are TRBV4-1 and TRBJ2-1; D not resolved. V was pared by 0 bases and J by 4 bases, with 10 bases between. Germline CDR1 MGHRA, CDR2 YSYEKL. This CDR3 spans 15 amino acids. CDR3 in amino acids: CASSQDAPAYNEQFF. As DNA, the CDR3 is TGCGCCAGCAGCCAAGATGCACCCGCATACAATGAGCAGTTCTTC.

The V gene is TRBV28, the J gene TRBJ2-1, with unresolved D. This CDR3 contains 13 residues. From germline, CDR1 is MDHEN and CDR2 SYDVKM. V was clipped by 3 bases and J by 9 bases, with 12 bases between them. CDR3 in amino acids: CASSFGVPPEQFF. The CDR3 nucleotides read TGTGCCAGCAGTTTTGGGGTTCCACCTGAGCAGTTCTTC.

This clonotype has only a few counts. The J gene is TRBJ2-1, the V gene TRBV7-2; TRBD1 is a possible D gene (5 bases). The CDR3 loop spans 19 amino acids. V was trimmed by 3 bases and J by 1 base, leaving 22 bases between them. Germline V gene data show CDR1 as SGHTA and CDR2 as FQGNSA. CDR3 sequence reads: CASSFPVDIQILSYNEQFF. The DNA for the CDR3 is TGTGCCAGCAGCTTCCCCGTGGACATCCAGATTTTATCCTACAATGAGCAGTTCTTC.

This clonotype was picked up a small number of times. This chain joins TRBV6-6 and TRBJ2-7; the match to TRBD1 covers 8 bases. The junction had 9 bases not matched to a gene; V was cut back by 7 bases and J by 4 bases. Germline V lookup: CDR1 MNHNY, CDR2 SVGAGI (reference sequence). The CDR3 is 14 residues long. In DNA form, the CDR3 reads TGTGCCAGCAATACACAGGGGGTTCATTACGAGCAGTACTTC. Protein product: CASNTQGVHYEQYF.

This clonotype was observed a handful of times. The gene calls are TRBV10-2 and TRBJ2-5, with 8 nucleotides matching TRBD1. Judging by the DNA end, TRBJ2-7 fits better; the J call may be wrong. The CDR3 runs to 14 residues. Germline lookup yields CDR1 WSHSY and CDR2 SAAADI. CDR3 sequence (DNA): TGCGCCACCACGACTAGGCAGGGGGCGTACGAGCAGTACTTC. This encodes CATTTRQGAYEQYF.

V usage is TRBV6-6 and J usage is TRBJ2-1, with 7 bases lining up with TRBD2. The CDR3 extends over 14 amino acids. With 6 bases clipped from V and 6 bases from J, the junction kept 8 bases outside the gene matches. Germline-derived CDR1 and CDR2 are MNHNY and SVGAGI (reference sequence). CDR3 sequence: CASRRLGGVNEQFF. In nucleotides, the CDR3 is TGTGCCAGCAGGCGGTTGGGAGGGGTCAATGAGCAGTTCTTC.